One and the same sample provided the 5 T cell receptor beta chains below, sequenced in a study of cytomegalovirus exposure and HLA in healthy donors. Use of 60 Vbeta and 13 Jbeta primers characterized the PCR. Repertoires were generated with immunoSEQ multiplex PCR, while TCRdb's copy carries only in-frame clones and drops some. The sample includes 170,000 or so clones, 80% to 85% seen only once; the top ten take over 1.5%. The sequencing input was PBMCs. These receptors were taken from a middle-aged man in good health and CMV-seronegative.

CDR3 amino acids: CASKDRGASNQPQHF. Written as DNA, the CDR3 is TGTGCCAGTAAAGACAGGGGTGCGAGCAATCAGCCCCAGCATTTT. V and J are TRBV27 and TRBJ1-5, with TRBD1 identical over 8 bases. After removal of 9 bases from V and 1 base from J, the junction contained 8 bases not matched to a gene. The CDR3 has 15 amino acids. Germline CDR1 and CDR2: MNHEY and SMNVEV (reference sequence).

The chain has TRBV10-3 and TRBJ2-5; possibly TRBD2 for D (5 bases). This CDR3 is 14 amino acids long. Trimming shortened V by 6 bases and J by 2 bases, and 13 bases separated the two germline ends. Per germline, CDR1 ENHRY and CDR2 SYGVKD. The CDR3 sequence is CAIRGETQQETQYF. CDR3 coding DNA: TGTGCCATCAGGGGAGAGACACAACAAGAGACCCAGTACTTC.

This sequence joins TRBV7-9 and TRBJ2-1; D is undetermined. The V gene lost 0 bases and the J gene lost 5 bases, with 20 bases spanning the gap. The CDR3 is made up of 18 amino acids. The V gene's germline CDR1 is SEHNR and CDR2 FQNEAQ (reference sequence). DNA for the CDR3: TGTGCCAGCAGCTTAGCCAGGTCTCTCGCCTCGGTGAACAATGAGCAGTTCTTC. As protein: CASSLARSLASVNNEQFF. Combining the CDR3 with reference TRBV7-9 and TRBJ2-1 gives the whole variable domain DTGVSQNPRHKITKRGQNVTFRCDPISEHNRLYWYRQTLGQGPEFLTYFQNEAQLEKSRLLSDRFSAERPKGSFSTLEIQRTEQGDSAMYLCASSLARSLASVNNEQFFGPGTRLTVL.

The sample holds a few counts of this clone. The V call is TRBV4-3, the J call TRBJ2-5, with 8 bases matching TRBD2. This CDR3 spans 18 amino acids. CDR1 and CDR2 from the germline V gene are LGHNA and YSLEER. The trim removed 0 bases at V and 5 bases at J, leaving 14 bases unmatched. CDR3 sequence (DNA): TGCGCCAGCAGCCAAGATCTTGTCCTAGCGGGTGGGGGGGAGACCCAGTACTTC. Residues: CASSQDLVLAGGGETQYF.

The chain recombines TRBV10-3 with TRBJ2-7, with TRBD2 matching 15 bases. Germline-derived CDR1 and CDR2 are ENHRY and SYGVKD. The CDR3 spans 15 residues. V dropped 6 bases and J dropped 5; count of bases not matched to a gene: 5. The CDR3 loop reads CAISEGLAGGNEQYF. The CDR3 DNA follows: TGTGCCATCAGCGAGGGACTAGCGGGGGGAAACGAGCAGTACTTC.